The next 10 T cell receptor beta chains were all read from a single sample in a study of T cell changes during pregnancy in multiple sclerosis. Generated by immunoSEQ multiplex PCR, the TCRdb table keeps only in-frame clones and is missing some. The sample contains tens of thousands of clones, roughly 87% of which appear only once. The specimen was CD8+ T cells from peripheral blood mononuclear cells, collected in the first trimester of pregnancy. The receptors here all came from a female donor with multiple sclerosis, enrolled in a pregnancy study.

As for this clone: One junction end does not reproduce the germline sequence, and a read error may be involved. The chain links TRBV30 to TRBJ2-7, with 11 bases fitting TRBD1. This CDR3 region has 11 residues. Germline V gene sequence: CDR1 GTSNPN, CDR2 SVGIG (reference sequence). The CDR3 sequence: CAWSVGTGGHF. The CDR3 DNA reads as TGTGCCTGGAGTGTAGGGACAGGGGGACACTTC.

The chain carries TRBV27 and TRBJ2-7, with D possibly being TRBD2 (7 bases). CDR1 and CDR2 (germline): MNHEY, SMNVEV (reference sequence). Trimming stripped 0 bases from V and 9 bases from J, with 18 bases between. The CDR3 sequence is 15 residues long. The CDR3 spells CASSLSTRGLRVQYF. The CDR3 DNA reads TGTGCCAGCAGTTTATCAACGCGGGGGCTTCGGGTGCAGTACTTC.

The chain carries TRBV19 and TRBJ2-7, with D maybe TRBD1 (5 bases). The CDR3 contains 13 residues. Germline CDR1 reads LNHDA; CDR2 reads SQIVND (reference sequence). Trimming cost V 3 bases and J 3 bases, with 9 bases left between them. The CDR3 DNA reads TGTGCCAGTAGTATGACAGCAAACTACGAGCAGTACTTC. It translates to CASSMTANYEQYF. Looking up the rest from reference TRBV19 and TRBJ2-7 gives the full variable domain: DGGITQSPKYLFRKEGQNVTLSCEQNLNHDAMYWYRQDPGQGLRLIYYSQIVNDFQKGDIAEGYSVSREKKESFPLTVTSAQKNPTAFYLCASSMTANYEQYFGPGTRLTVT.

This sequence joins TRBV7-9 and TRBJ2-7; 11 nucleotides align to TRBD2. This CDR3 contains 18 residues. CDR1 and CDR2 from the germline V gene are SEHNR and FQNEAQ (reference sequence). Trimming removed 1 base from V and 6 bases from J; junction bases left unmatched: 14. In DNA form, the CDR3 reads TGTGCCAGCAGCTTAGAACGGGGACTAGCGGCTGGAGCTACCGAGCAGTACTTC. This sequence encodes CASSLERGLAAGATEQYF.

J is TRBJ2-6 and V is TRBV19; D remains unclear. The CDR3 length is 15 residues. Germline V gives CDR1 LNHDA, CDR2 SQIVND (reference sequence). With 10 bases removed from V and 2 bases from J, the gap between germline ends came to 15 bases. As DNA, the CDR3 is TGTGCCACCAACCACGTCGGTACTGGGGCCAACGTCCTGACTTTC. Its translation is CATNHVGTGANVLTF. Full variable domain (rest looked up from reference TRBV19 and TRBJ2-6): DGGITQSPKYLFRKEGQNVTLSCEQNLNHDAMYWYRQDPGQGLRLIYYSQIVNDFQKGDIAEGYSVSREKKESFPLTVTSAQKNPTAFYLCATNHVGTGANVLTFGAGSRLTVL.

This clone appeared a few times. The chain couples TRBV9 to TRBJ1-4; D not certain. Germline V gene data show CDR1 as SGDLS and CDR2 as YYNGEE. This CDR3 is 15 amino acids long. V shed 0 bases and J shed 8 bases, with 14 bases lying between them. The CDR3 spells CASSVDKGGPEKLFF. The CDR3, as DNA: TGTGCCAGCAGCGTAGATAAGGGCGGGCCAGAAAAACTGTTTTTT.

This chain connects TRBV19 to TRBJ2-7; D perhaps matches TRBD1 (7 bases). This CDR3 region has 13 residues. Trimming took off 5 bases at V and 3 bases at J, with 11 bases between the two ends. The germline V gene has CDR1 LNHDA and CDR2 SQIVND (reference sequence). The DNA for the CDR3 is TGTGCCAGTAGTCCAGGGGGGCTCTACGAGCAGTACTTC. The encoded protein is CASSPGGLYEQYF.

The chain joins TRBV28 to TRBJ2-7; TRBD1 aligns across 7 bases. The CDR3 has 14 residues. CDR1 is MDHEN, CDR2 SYDVKM, per germline. V lost 5 bases, J lost 5 bases, and 9 bases stayed unmatched. The CDR3 nucleotides read TGTGCCAGCAGTGCCTGGACAGGCCGGGACGAGCAGTACTTC. Residues: CASSAWTGRDEQYF.

The chain recombines TRBV5-5 with TRBJ2-5; 7 bases are a match to TRBD1. Trimming at V came to 4 bases and at J to 5 bases, leaving 5 bases not matched to a gene. Germline V lookup: CDR1 SGHKS, CDR2 YYEKEE (reference sequence). The CDR3 runs 13 residues. The CDR3 spells CASSDNRGETQYF. In DNA form, the CDR3 reads TGTGCCAGCAGCGATAACAGGGGTGAGACCCAGTACTTC.

V gene TRBV19 combines with J gene TRBJ2-1; TRBD2 might be the D (5 bases). The V and J ends lost 4 bases and 5 bases respectively, with 9 bases between them. Germline-derived CDR1 and CDR2 are LNHDA and SQIVND (reference sequence). This CDR3 is 13 amino acids long. The CDR3 reads CASSKGLHNEQFF. Written as DNA, the CDR3 is TGTGCCAGTAGTAAAGGACTTCACAATGAGCAGTTCTTC. Looking up the rest from reference TRBV19 and TRBJ2-1 gives the full variable domain: DGGITQSPKYLFRKEGQNVTLSCEQNLNHDAMYWYRQDPGQGLRLIYYSQIVNDFQKGDIAEGYSVSREKKESFPLTVTSAQKNPTAFYLCASSKGLHNEQFFGPGTRLTVL.